The source of this T cell receptor (beta chain) is a study of T cell clonotyping in hematopoietic cell transplantation (dated by TCRdb to 2020 to 2022). For the wider study: Recipient samples taken before transplant were obtained following cytoreduction. Recruitment of patients ran from 2015 to early 2017, and follow-up continued until late 2020 or until death. A total of 130 to 150 blood samples were gathered in the study from under 40 consecutive transplant recipients along with their related donors.

The paper's findings and limits, for the study overall: Inverse Simpson Index values from donors and from recipients before transplant predicted broader TCR repertoire diversity after transplant. The sample size was limited and the cells went unsorted, which meant the CD4 and CD8 repertoire contributions could not be told apart. Recipient TCR diversity fell after transplant, with pathologically expanded clonotypes rising progressively from day 30 to day 180. Just a small fraction of recipient repertoires overlapped with donor repertoires, and more than 97% appeared de novo at the given depth.

The immunoSEQ assay, a bias-controlled multiplex PCR using V- and J-specific primers, was used to amplify TCR beta CDR3 regions from genomic DNA. A proprietary barcode and Illumina adapter sequences were added to the CDR3 amplicons in a second PCR step. CDR3 libraries were sequenced on an Illumina MiSeq instrument. The study's processing was this. Export and quality control were handled in immunoSEQ Analyzer 3.0, while downstream analyses relied on R Bioconductor and Immunarch. Repertoire metrics were calculated using only productive rearrangements within the normalized downsampled data set. Pathologically expanded clonotypes were defined as those larger than 5 templates in the normalized cohort. The Inverse Simpson Index was used to measure repertoire diversity. To capture all clonotypes, CMV-specificity analyses were performed on the non-normalized data set. TCRdb stores this immuneACCESS table with in-frame sequences only. Part of the clones is absent; in the studies checked, under half of the shortfall reflects unresolved V genes, and no reason is known for the rest. The DNA gave D and trimming, while V, J and clone size come from that table. The sample table shows tens of thousands of clones, and around 70% are seen once. The top ten clones comprise roughly 6.2% of the sample.

As regards this clone: Its antigen target is currently unknown. Base-call qualities are not available, and no considerably larger clone is one nucleotide away.

Trimming removed 0 bases from V and 7 bases from J, leaving 8 bases between the germline ends. In the germline V gene, CDR1 corresponds to SGHDT and CDR2 to YYEEEE. The CDR3 starts with the cysteine, ends with the phenylalanine, and has 13 residues. Only CDR3 DNA is held: 39 bases, read in frame from base 1. This specimen's time point label, interpreted: recipient sample about 28 days before transplant, after cytoreduction. Blood samples were obtained from recipients approximately 28 days before transplant and at days 30, 100 and 180 after transplant. Using Nuclei Lysis Solution, genomic DNA was extracted from unfractionated peripheral blood mononuclear cells that were either fresh or cryopreserved.

The receptor comes from a man aged 45-65 years with myelodysplastic syndrome. Some clones in this sample may be carry-over from other donors' samples. Source: peripheral blood mononuclear cells, taken before stem cell transplant. The chain is made from TRBV5-6 and TRBJ1-5; the D gene cannot be named for sure. Here the CDR3 is given as CASSLGRYQPQHF. The sequenced DNA: TGTGCCAGCAGCTTGGGGCGTTACCAGCCCCAGCATTTT.